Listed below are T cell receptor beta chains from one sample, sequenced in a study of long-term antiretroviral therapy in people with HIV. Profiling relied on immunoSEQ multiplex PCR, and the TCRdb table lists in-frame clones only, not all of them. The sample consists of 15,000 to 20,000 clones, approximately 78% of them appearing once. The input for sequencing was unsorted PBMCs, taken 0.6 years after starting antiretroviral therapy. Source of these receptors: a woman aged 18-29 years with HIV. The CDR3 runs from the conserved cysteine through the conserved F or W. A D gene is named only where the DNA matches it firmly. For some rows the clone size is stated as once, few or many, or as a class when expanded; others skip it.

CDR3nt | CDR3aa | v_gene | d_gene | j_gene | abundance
TGTGCCAGCAGTTTATACGGACAGGGACGTCAGCCCCAGCATTTT | CASSLYGQGRQPQHF | TRBV28 | TRBD1 | TRBJ1-5 | few
TGTGCCAGCAGCGACGGCAATCAGCCCCAGCATTTT | CASSDGNQPQHF | TRBV7-9 | - | TRBJ1-5 | few
TGTGCCAGCGCCTTCCAGGGAGCGGACGAGCAGTACTTC | CASAFQGADEQYF | TRBV6-5 | - | TRBJ2-7 | -
TGTGCCAGCAGCCAAGATGCTGCTTCCACGAGTTATGAAAAACTGTTTTTT | CASSQDAASTSYEKLFF | TRBV4-2 | - | TRBJ1-4 | -
TGTGCCAGCAGGGGGGGAGCCAAAAACATTCAGTACTTC | CASRGGAKNIQYF | TRBV2 | - | TRBJ2-4 | -
TGTGCCAGCAGTGAGGGACTAGCGGGAGTGGGGTACAATGAGCAGTTCTTC | CASSEGLAGVGYNEQFF | TRBV6-1 | TRBD2 | TRBJ2-1 | -
TGTGCCAGCAGCTTGGGAGGCGGCGAAAAACTGTTTTTT | CASSLGGGEKLFF | TRBV5-6 | - | TRBJ1-4 | -
TGCGCTTGGCAAAGGAACAGGGGCACAGATACGCAGTATTTT | CAWQRNRGTDTQYF | TRBV4-1 | - | TRBJ2-3 | -
TGCGCCAGCAGCGGCGGAGCTGCATCTGAAGCTTTCTTT | CASSGGAASEAFF | TRBV5-1 | - | TRBJ1-1 | -
TGTGCCAGCAGCCCCTTGGGGGAGACCCAGTACTTC | CASSPLGETQYF | TRBV7-2 | - | TRBJ2-5 | -
TGTGCCAGTAGTATACCAAAGACAGGGAGGGCCAATCAGCCCCAGCATTTT | CASSIPKTGRANQPQHF | TRBV19 | TRBD1 | TRBJ1-5 | few
TGCGCCAGCAGCCAAGGTTGGGGGAGCACAGATACGCAGTATTTT | CASSQGWGSTDTQYF | TRBV4-1 | - | TRBJ2-3 | -
TGTGCCTGGAGCGTCGGGTTGAACACTGAAGCTTTCTTT | CAWSVGLNTEAFF | TRBV30 | - | TRBJ1-1 | medium-sized
TGTGCCATCAGTGAGTCGGCTAGCGGGAGAAGCTACAATGAGCAGTTCTTC | CAISESASGRSYNEQFF | TRBV10-3 | TRBD2 | TRBJ2-1 | -
TGTGCCAGCAGCTTGGACGAGGGAGGGCCCTACGAGCAGTACTTC | CASSLDEGGPYEQYF | TRBV5-4 | TRBD2 | TRBJ2-7 | -
TGTGCCAGCAGCTTAGGGAGAAGTGCCTACAATGAGCAGTTCTTC | CASSLGRSAYNEQFF | TRBV11-1 | - | TRBJ2-1 | -
TGTGCCAGCAGTTCGCACTCGGACAGGGCGCTTACTGAAGCTTTCTTT | CASSSHSDRALTEAFF | TRBV27 | TRBD1 | TRBJ1-1 | -
TGTGCCAGCAGTTCCAGTCTTGGCTACACCTTC | CASSSSLGYTF | TRBV6-5 | - | TRBJ1-2 | -
TGTGCCAGCAGCTCCCAGGGTAATGAGCAGTTCTTC | CASSSQGNEQFF | TRBV4-2 | - | TRBJ2-1 | -
TGTGCCAGCAGCCTCGGCCCAGAAATCACAGATACGCAGTATTTT | CASSLGPEITDTQYF | TRBV7-3 | - | TRBJ2-3 | -
TGCGCCAGCAGCTTGGGAGGGGATCGTACTACTTACGAGCAGTACTTC | CASSLGGDRTTYEQYF | TRBV5-1 | - | TRBJ2-7 | -
TGTGCCAGCAGCTTGGCCGACAGGGGAGCCTACGAGCAGTACTTC | CASSLADRGAYEQYF | TRBV5-6 | TRBD1 | TRBJ2-7 | -
TGTGCCAGCAGTGAAGCGGGACTAGTTCACAATGAGCAGTTCTTC | CASSEAGLVHNEQFF | TRBV2 | TRBD2 | TRBJ2-1 | -
TGTGCCAGCAGCTGGAGGGGATATGGCTACACCTTC | CASSWRGYGYTF | TRBV14 | - | TRBJ1-2 | -
TGTGCCAGCAGCTTAGTTTCGGCAGAGTCTAAGGGCGAGCAGTACTTC | CASSLVSAESKGEQYF | TRBV7-8 | - | TRBJ2-7 | -